The 25 T cell receptor beta chains below were found in one sample sequenced in a study of T cells in localized non-small cell lung cancer (dated by TCRdb to 2018 to 2020). To prepare the library, the immunoSEQ multiplex PCR assay was applied. TCRdb limited this immuneACCESS table to in-frame rearrangements with V and J called. A share of clones is missing; checked studies link under half to unresolved V genes, and the rest is unexplained. The sample table contains about 61,000 clones; only one count was recorded for 85% to 90% of them. The ten largest clones take up about 20% of the sample. The sequenced sample was peripheral blood, obtained before any cancer treatment. The receptors originated from a man aged 40 to 70 with stage I squamous cell lung carcinoma.

J is TRBJ2-1 and V is TRBV5-1; 8 nucleotides line up with TRBD2. CDR3 length: 15 amino acids. J gave up 4 bases and V 0 bases, and 3 bases lay outside the gene matches. CDR1 and CDR2 (germline): SGHRS, YFSETQ. The CDR3 region is CASSLVQREYNEQFF. The CDR3 nucleotides are TGCGCCAGCAGCTTGGTGCAGCGGGAGTACAATGAGCAGTTCTTC.

The V call is TRBV5-3, the J call TRBJ2-7; D not resolved. TRBV5-3 is marked as an open reading frame, function uncertain. V dropped 0 bases and J dropped 3 bases, with 13 bases sitting between them. This CDR3 is 15 amino acids long. For the CDR3, the DNA is TGTGCCAGAAGCTTGGTTGAGGATTATCACTACGAGCAGTACTTC. It specifies CARSLVEDYHYEQYF.

The chain carries TRBV9 and TRBJ2-5, with a weak D call TRBD1 (5 bases). The CDR3 has 13 residues. The V end lost 0 bases, the J end lost 2 bases, and 5 bases lay between the germline ends. CDR1 and CDR2 (germline): SGDLS, YYNGEE. The CDR3 protein is CASSVGQQETQYF. CDR3 in DNA: TGTGCCAGCAGCGTAGGACAGCAAGAGACCCAGTACTTC.

This clone was counted a single time. The identical CDR3 is also encoded by other nucleotide sequences in the sample. The chain joins TRBV18 to TRBJ2-3; D uncertain. Germline CDR1 reads KGHSH; CDR2 reads LQKENI. This CDR3 comprises 11 residues. Trimming took off 2 bases at V and 6 bases at J, with 3 bases between the two ends. The CDR3 reads CASSPGDTQYF. The CDR3 coding sequence is TGTGCCAGCTCACCAGGCGATACGCAGTATTTT. Combining the CDR3 with reference TRBV18 and TRBJ2-3 gives the whole variable domain NAGVMQNPRHLVRRRGQEARLRCSPMKGHSHVYWYRQLPEEGLKFMVYLQKENIIDESGMPKERFSAEFPKEGPSILRIQQVVRGDSAAYFCASSPGDTQYFGPGTRLTVL.

The J gene is TRBJ1-2, the V gene TRBV6-6; D is unresolved. This CDR3 has 13 residues. Germline CDR1 MNHNY, CDR2 SVGAGI (reference sequence). V lost 4 bases, J lost 8 bases, and 14 bases lay in between. The chain's CDR3 is CASSSGEGRGYTF. DNA of the CDR3: TGTGCCAGCAGTTCCGGGGAAGGGAGGGGCTACACCTTC.

This clone was counted a few times. The rearrangement links TRBV9 to TRBJ2-5, with TRBD1 matching over 7 bases. This CDR3 comprises 15 residues. CDR1 SGDLS and CDR2 YYNGEE come from the germline V gene. V trimming: 6 bases; J trimming: 0 bases; junction bases outside the gene matches: 8. As DNA, the CDR3 is TGTGCCAGCACACGGGACAGTAGTAACCAAGAGACCCAGTACTTC. It specifies CASTRDSSNQETQYF.

The chain combines TRBV19 with TRBJ2-7; the match to TRBD2 covers 9 bases. The V gene's germline CDR1 is LNHDA and CDR2 SQIVND (reference sequence). The V and J ends lost 5 bases and 4 bases, in that order; junction bases with no gene match: 6. This CDR3 is 14 amino acids long. The DNA for the CDR3 is TGTGCCAGTAGTCCGGGGACTAGCCGATACGAGCAGTACTTC. It translates to CASSPGTSRYEQYF.

The rearrangement links TRBV5-6 to TRBJ1-5, with TRBD1 matching 7 bases. CDR1 is SGHDT, CDR2 YYEEEE, per germline. The V gene end was trimmed by 0 bases and the J gene end by 4 bases; junction bases not matched to a gene: 7. The CDR3 is 16 residues long. This CDR3 is CASSLATGDSNQPQHF. CDR3 nucleotides: TGTGCCAGCAGCTTGGCAACAGGGGATTCAAATCAGCCCCAGCATTTT.

The V and J genes are TRBV27 and TRBJ2-5, with D possibly matching TRBD2 (6 bases). The germline gives CDR1 MNHEY, CDR2 SMNVEV (reference sequence). Trimming removed 3 bases at V and 5 bases at J, with 13 bases between. This CDR3 has 14 amino acids. The CDR3 here is CASSFRGIWETQYF. The CDR3 DNA reads as TGTGCCAGCAGTTTTCGGGGGATTTGGGAGACCCAGTACTTC.

The chain joins TRBV2 to TRBJ2-5; D ambiguous. The CDR3 contains 12 residues. Germline lookup yields CDR1 SNHLY and CDR2 FYNNEI. Trimming took 3 bases from V and 0 from J, leaving 2 bases between them. In DNA form, the CDR3 reads TGTGCCAGCAGTGAGTACCAAGAGACCCAGTACTTC. It codes for CASSEYQETQYF.

In this sample, this clone turned up once. J is TRBJ2-5 and V is TRBV11-3; 9 bases fit TRBD2. Germline V gives CDR1 SGHNT, CDR2 YENEEA. The J segment lost 5 bases and the V segment lost 0 bases, leaving 4 bases of the junction unmatched. The CDR3 runs to 15 residues. CDR3 sequence (DNA): TGTGCCAGCAGCTTAGAGGCGGGAGGGCCGGAGACCCAGTACTTC. It encodes CASSLEAGGPETQYF.

The V gene is TRBV11-3, the J gene TRBJ2-1; perhaps TRBD2 as D (6 bases). V was clipped by 5 bases and J by 8 bases, with 16 bases between them. CDR3 length: 14 residues. Germline CDR1 and CDR2: SGHNT and YENEEA. In DNA form, the CDR3 reads TGTGCCAGCAGCGCCGACCAGACTAGGGATGAGCAGTTCTTC. Residues: CASSADQTRDEQFF.

The genes are TRBV7-8 and TRBJ1-5, with unresolved D. CDR3 length: 13 amino acids. Trimming cost V 2 bases and J 7 bases, with 9 bases left between them. The germline V gene encodes CDR1 SGHVS and CDR2 FQNEAQ. As DNA, the CDR3 is TGTGCCAGCAGCTTACGACAACAGCAGCCCCAGCATTTT. This translates into CASSLRQQQPQHF.

Here the CDR3 reads CASSYSQPAYNEQFF. The CDR3 DNA reads as TGTGCCAGCAGTTACTCTCAGCCCGCCTACAATGAGCAGTTCTTC. The V call is TRBV6-6, the J call TRBJ2-1; no clear D. The germline V gene has CDR1 MNHNY and CDR2 SVGAGI (reference sequence). V lost 0 bases, J lost 2 bases, and 8 bases lay in between. CDR3 length: 15 residues.

A single count supports this clone. This chain links TRBV9 with TRBJ2-7; D may correspond to TRBD1 or TRBD2 (5 bases each). V shed 3 bases and J shed 3 bases, with 10 bases lying between them. This CDR3 comprises 13 residues. The germline gives CDR1 SGDLS, CDR2 YYNGEE. CDR3 sequence (DNA): TGTGCCAGCAGCGCCCATGGGGGCTACGAGCAGTACTTC. This translates into CASSAHGGYEQYF. The variable domain in full, with the rest retrieved from reference TRBV9 and TRBJ2-7, is DSGVTQTPKHLITATGQRVTLRCSPRSGDLSVYWYQQSLDQGLQFLIQYYNGEERAKGNILERFSAQQFPDLHSELNLSSLELGDSALYFCASSAHGGYEQYFGPGTRLTVT.

The gene calls are TRBV11-2 and TRBJ2-1; 7 nucleotides line up with TRBD2. Germline V gene sequence: CDR1 SGHAT, CDR2 FQNNGV. This CDR3 region has 14 residues. V lost 5 bases and J lost 0; bases outside the gene matches: 1. In DNA, the CDR3 is TGTGCCAGCAGCGGCGGGGGCTCCTACAATGAGCAGTTCTTC. Protein product: CASSGGGSYNEQFF. The entire variable domain, with the rest obtained from reference TRBV11-2 and TRBJ2-1, is as follows: EAGVAQSPRYKIIEKRQSVAFWCNPISGHATLYWYQQILGQGPKLLIQFQNNGVVDDSQLPKDRFSAERLKGVDSTLKIQPAKLEDSAVYLCASSGGGSYNEQFFGPGTRLTVL.

The gene calls are TRBV28 and TRBJ2-7; D may be TRBD2 (5 bases). Deletions cut 6 bases from V and 3 bases from J, with 15 bases between. This CDR3 has 14 amino acids. Germline values: CDR1 MDHEN, CDR2 SYDVKM. The CDR3 nucleotides are TGTGCCAGCAGGACTATTGGCAGTTACTACGAGCAGTACTTC. Its translation: CASRTIGSYYEQYF. Complete variable domain (other parts from reference TRBV28 and TRBJ2-7): DVKVTQSSRYLVKRTGEKVFLECVQDMDHENMFWYRQDPGLGLRLIYFSYDVKMKEKGDIPEGYSVSREKKERFSLILESASTNQTSMYLCASRTIGSYYEQYFGPGTRLTVT.

The chain uses TRBV7-2 and TRBJ2-7, with 9 bases lining up with TRBD1. The CDR3 sequence is 17 residues long. V trimming: 1 base; J trimming: 1 base; junction bases outside the gene matches: 8. Germline CDR1 is SGHTA and CDR2 is FQGNSA. The chain's CDR3 is CASSLGVWDRESYEQYF. The CDR3 bases are TGTGCCAGCAGCTTAGGTGTCTGGGACAGGGAGTCCTACGAGCAGTACTTC.

V is TRBV27 and J is TRBJ1-1; D is possibly TRBD1 (5 bases). Germline CDR1 reads MNHEY; CDR2 reads SMNVEV (reference sequence). V was trimmed by 2 bases and J by 5 bases, leaving 24 bases between them. The CDR3 consists of 18 residues. The CDR3: CASSLEPPLGGAGTEAFF. The CDR3 DNA is TGTGCCAGCAGTTTAGAGCCCCCCCTAGGAGGGGCGGGTACTGAAGCTTTCTTT.

This clone was recorded a few times. The chain has TRBV4-1 and TRBJ2-3, with D hard to call. V shed 1 base and J shed 1 base, with 12 bases lying between them. The V gene's germline CDR1 is MGHRA and CDR2 YSYEKL. The CDR3 runs to 16 residues. The CDR3 DNA reads TGCGCCAGCAGCCAAGGAACCAGGAGCGGCACAGATACGCAGTATTTT. Its translation is CASSQGTRSGTDTQYF.

The chain combines TRBV7-2 with TRBJ1-2; TRBD1 might be the D (5 bases). This CDR3 has 13 residues. V lost 1 base and J 4 bases, leaving 7 bases between the germline ends. CDR1 and CDR2 (germline): SGHTA, FQGNSA. The CDR3 spells CASSLDRFYGYTF. CDR3 coding DNA: TGTGCCAGCAGCTTAGACAGGTTCTATGGCTACACCTTC.

The rearrangement uses TRBV7-2 and TRBJ1-2, with D unclear. CDR1 and CDR2 from the germline V gene are SGHTA and FQGNSA. This CDR3 is 15 amino acids long. Trimming pared 5 bases from V and 4 bases from J, leaving 17 bases between. CDR3 sequence reads: CASSRQADGSYGYTF. The CDR3 DNA reads as TGTGCCAGCAGCCGCCAAGCCGACGGATCCTATGGCTACACCTTC.

The rearrangement joins TRBV30 to TRBJ1-2; D possibly corresponds to TRBD1 (5 bases). The germline V gene encodes CDR1 GTSNPN and CDR2 SVGIG (reference sequence). Trimming cost V 4 bases and J 4 bases, with 19 bases left between them. The CDR3 is 15 residues long. The chain's CDR3 is CAWKTNRRESYGYTF. In DNA, the CDR3 is TGTGCCTGGAAAACGAACAGGAGAGAGAGCTATGGCTACACCTTC.

As to this clone: Other nucleotide sequences in the sample specify the same CDR3. V gene TRBV7-2 combines with J gene TRBJ1-5; no definite D call. V dropped 1 base and J dropped 7 bases, with 8 bases sitting between them. CDR1 SGHTA and CDR2 FQGNSA come from the germline V gene. The CDR3 is made up of 13 amino acids. CDR3 amino acids: CASSLGRDQPQHF. DNA of the CDR3: TGTGCCAGCAGCTTAGGACGCGACCAGCCCCAGCATTTT.

The V call is TRBV6-5, the J call TRBJ2-7, with D perhaps matching TRBD1 (5 bases). With 7 bases removed from V and 3 bases from J, the gap between germline ends came to 13 bases. The CDR3 is made up of 13 amino acids. Germline V gives CDR1 MNHEY, CDR2 SVGAGI. The CDR3 DNA is TGTGCCAGCAAAAGAGAGGACAACTACGAGCAGTACTTC. It yields the protein CASKREDNYEQYF.